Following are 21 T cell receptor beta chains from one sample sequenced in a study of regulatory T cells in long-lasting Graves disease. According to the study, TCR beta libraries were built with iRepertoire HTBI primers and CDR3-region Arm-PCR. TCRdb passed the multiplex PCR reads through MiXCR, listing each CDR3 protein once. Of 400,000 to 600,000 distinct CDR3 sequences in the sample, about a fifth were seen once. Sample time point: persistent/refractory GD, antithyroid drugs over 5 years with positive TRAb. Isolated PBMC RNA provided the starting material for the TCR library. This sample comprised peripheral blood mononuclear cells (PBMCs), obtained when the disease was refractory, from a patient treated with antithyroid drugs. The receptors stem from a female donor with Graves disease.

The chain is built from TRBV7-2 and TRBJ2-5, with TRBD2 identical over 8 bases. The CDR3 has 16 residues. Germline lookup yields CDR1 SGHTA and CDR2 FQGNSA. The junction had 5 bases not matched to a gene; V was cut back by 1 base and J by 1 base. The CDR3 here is CASSLGVAGSQETQYF. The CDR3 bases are TGTGCCAGCAGCTTAGGGGTAGCGGGGAGCCAAGAGACCCAGTACTTC.

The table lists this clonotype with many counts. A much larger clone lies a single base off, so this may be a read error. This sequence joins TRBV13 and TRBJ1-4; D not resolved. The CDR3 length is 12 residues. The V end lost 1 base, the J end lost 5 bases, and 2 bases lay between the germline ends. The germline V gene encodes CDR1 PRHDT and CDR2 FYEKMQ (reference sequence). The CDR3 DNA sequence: TGTGCCAGCAGCTTAGAGAATGAAAAACTGTTTTTT. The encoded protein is CASSLENEKLFF.

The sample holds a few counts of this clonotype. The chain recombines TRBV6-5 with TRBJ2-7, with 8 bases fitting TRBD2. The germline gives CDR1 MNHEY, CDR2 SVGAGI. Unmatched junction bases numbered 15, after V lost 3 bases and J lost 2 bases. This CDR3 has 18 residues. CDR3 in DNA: TGTGCCAGCAGTTATCCCCTGTCAACCGGGACTAGAACCTACGAGCAGTACTTC. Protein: CASSYPLSTGTRTYEQYF.

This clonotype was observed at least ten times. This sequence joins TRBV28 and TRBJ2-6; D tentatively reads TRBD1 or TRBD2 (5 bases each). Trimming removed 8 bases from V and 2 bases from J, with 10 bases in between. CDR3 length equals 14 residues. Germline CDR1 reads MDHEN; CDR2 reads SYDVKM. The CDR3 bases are TGTGCCAGCGGATGGGGGACTGGGGCCAACGTCCTGACTTTC. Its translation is CASGWGTGANVLTF.

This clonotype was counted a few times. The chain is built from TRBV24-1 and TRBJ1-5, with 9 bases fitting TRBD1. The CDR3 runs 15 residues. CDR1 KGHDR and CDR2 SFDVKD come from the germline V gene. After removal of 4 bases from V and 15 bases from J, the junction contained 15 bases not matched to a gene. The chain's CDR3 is CATSDRVPGQGSWHF. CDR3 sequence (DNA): TGTGCCACCAGTGACCGCGTCCCGGGACAGGGTTCCTGGCATTTT.

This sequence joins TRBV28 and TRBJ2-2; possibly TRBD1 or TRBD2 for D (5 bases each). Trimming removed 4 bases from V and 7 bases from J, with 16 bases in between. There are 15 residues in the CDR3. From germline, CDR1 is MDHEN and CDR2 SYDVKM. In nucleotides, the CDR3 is TGTGCCAGCAGTTGGGGGACGATATATGGCGGGGAGCTGTTTTTT. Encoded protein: CASSWGTIYGGELFF.

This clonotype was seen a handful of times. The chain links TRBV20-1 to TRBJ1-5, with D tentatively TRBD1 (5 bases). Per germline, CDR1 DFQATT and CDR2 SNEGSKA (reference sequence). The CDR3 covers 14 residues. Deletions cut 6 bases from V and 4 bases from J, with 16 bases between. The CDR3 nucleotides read TGCAGTGCGACGAAGTGGAGGGGAAATCAGCCCCAGCATTTT. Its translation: CSATKWRGNQPQHF.

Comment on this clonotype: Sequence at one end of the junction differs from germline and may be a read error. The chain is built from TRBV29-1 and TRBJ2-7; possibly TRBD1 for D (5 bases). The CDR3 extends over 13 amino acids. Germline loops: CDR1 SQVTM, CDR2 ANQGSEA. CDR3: CSVEGQNSYGQYF. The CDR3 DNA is TGCAGCGTTGAAGGACAGAACTCCTACGGGCAGTACTTC.

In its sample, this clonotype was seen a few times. The CDR3: CASSSTGTGEMNTEAFF. The CDR3 DNA follows: TGCGCCAGCAGCTCCACCGGGACAGGGGAGATGAACACTGAAGCTTTCTTT. The V gene is TRBV5-1, the J gene TRBJ1-1, with TRBD1 identical over 10 bases. The germline CDR1 and CDR2 sequences are SGHRS and YFSETQ. V lost 3 bases, J lost 0 bases, and 8 bases stayed unmatched. This CDR3 is 17 amino acids long.

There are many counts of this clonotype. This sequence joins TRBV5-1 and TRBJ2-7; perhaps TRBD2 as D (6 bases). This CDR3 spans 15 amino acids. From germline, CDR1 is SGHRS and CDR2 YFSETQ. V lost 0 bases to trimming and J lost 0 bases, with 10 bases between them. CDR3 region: CASSLDGSSSYEQYF. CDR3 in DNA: TGCGCCAGCAGCTTGGACGGGAGTAGCTCCTACGAGCAGTACTTC.

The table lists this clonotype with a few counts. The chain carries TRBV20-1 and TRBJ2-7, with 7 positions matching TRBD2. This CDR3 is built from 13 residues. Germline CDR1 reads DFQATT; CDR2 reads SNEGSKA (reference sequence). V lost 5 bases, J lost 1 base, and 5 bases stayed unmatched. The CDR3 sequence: CSAPGLESYEQYF. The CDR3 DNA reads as TGCAGTGCTCCCGGACTAGAGTCCTACGAGCAGTACTTC.

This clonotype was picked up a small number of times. CDR3 sequence reads: CSVEDPKVNTEAFF. The CDR3 DNA reads TGCAGCGTTGAAGATCCCAAGGTGAACACTGAAGCTTTCTTT. The chain couples TRBV29-1 to TRBJ1-1; D not certain. The CDR3 consists of 14 residues. The V end lost 0 bases, the J end lost 0 bases, and 8 bases lay between the germline ends. Germline loops: CDR1 SQVTM, CDR2 ANQGSEA.

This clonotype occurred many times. The CDR3 is CASSWTGEGANEKLFF. DNA for the CDR3: TGCGCCAGCAGCTGGACAGGGGAAGGAGCTAATGAAAAACTGTTTTTT. The chain uses TRBV5-1 and TRBJ1-4; 9 bases match TRBD1. Germline V gene sequence: CDR1 SGHRS, CDR2 YFSETQ. The CDR3 has 16 amino acids. Trimming removed 3 bases from V and 3 bases from J; junction bases left unmatched: 6. The full variable domain, completed using reference TRBV5-1 and TRBJ1-4, is KAGVTQTPRYLIKTRGQQVTLSCSPISGHRSVSWYQQTPGQGLQFLFEYFSETQRNKGNFPGRFSGRQFSNSRSEMNVSTLELGDSALYLCASSWTGEGANEKLFFGSGTQLSVL.

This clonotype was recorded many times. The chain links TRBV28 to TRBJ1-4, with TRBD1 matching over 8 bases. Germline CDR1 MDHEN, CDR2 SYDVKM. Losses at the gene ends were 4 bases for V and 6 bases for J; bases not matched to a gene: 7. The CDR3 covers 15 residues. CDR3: CASSSIRGRYEKLFF. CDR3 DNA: TGTGCCAGCAGTTCTATCAGGGGGCGTTATGAAAAACTGTTTTTT.

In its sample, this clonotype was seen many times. Here the CDR3 DNA reads TGTGCCAGCAGCTTAGGGTTCAGGGGGACGAACACTGAAGCTTTCTTT. As protein: CASSLGFRGTNTEAFF. The V and J genes are TRBV7-6 and TRBJ1-1; 7 nucleotides align to TRBD1. Germline values: CDR1 SGHVS, CDR2 FNYEAQ. The CDR3 covers 16 residues. V lost 1 base to trimming and J lost 1 base; unmatched junction nucleotides: 6.

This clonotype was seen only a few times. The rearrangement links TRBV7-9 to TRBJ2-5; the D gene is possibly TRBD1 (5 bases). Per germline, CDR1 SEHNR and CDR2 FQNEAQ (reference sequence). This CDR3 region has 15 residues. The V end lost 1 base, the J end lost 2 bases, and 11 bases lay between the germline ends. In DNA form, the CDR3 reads TGTGCCAGCAGCTTAGACCTGACAGAACAAGAGACCCAGTACTTC. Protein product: CASSLDLTEQETQYF.

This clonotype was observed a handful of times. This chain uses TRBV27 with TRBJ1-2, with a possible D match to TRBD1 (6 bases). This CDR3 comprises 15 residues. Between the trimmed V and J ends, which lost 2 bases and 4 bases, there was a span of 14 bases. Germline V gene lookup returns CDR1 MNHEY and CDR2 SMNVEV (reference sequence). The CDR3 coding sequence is TGTGCCAGCAGTTTACCTCCAGGGGAGCTCTATGGCTACACCTTC. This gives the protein CASSLPPGELYGYTF.

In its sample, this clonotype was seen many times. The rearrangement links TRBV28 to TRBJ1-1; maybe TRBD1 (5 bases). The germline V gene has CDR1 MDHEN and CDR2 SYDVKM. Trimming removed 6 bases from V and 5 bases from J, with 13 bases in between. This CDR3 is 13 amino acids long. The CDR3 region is CASSRGGVTEAFF. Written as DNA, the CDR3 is TGTGCCAGCAGCCGGGGGGGGGTAACTGAAGCTTTCTTT. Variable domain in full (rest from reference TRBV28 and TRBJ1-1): DVKVTQSSRYLVKRTGEKVFLECVQDMDHENMFWYRQDPGLGLRLIYFSYDVKMKEKGDIPEGYSVSREKKERFSLILESASTNQTSMYLCASSRGGVTEAFFGQGTRLTVV.

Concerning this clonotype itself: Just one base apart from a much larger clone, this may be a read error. The CDR3 sequence is CASRRRGAPNAEAFF. CDR3 coding DNA: TGTGCCAGCAGACGCCGGGGGGCCCCGAACGCTGAAGCTTTCTTT. V gene TRBV2 combines with J gene TRBJ1-1; a possible D gene is TRBD1 (6 bases). CDR1 is SNHLY and CDR2 is FYNNEI in the germline V gene. There are 15 residues in the CDR3.

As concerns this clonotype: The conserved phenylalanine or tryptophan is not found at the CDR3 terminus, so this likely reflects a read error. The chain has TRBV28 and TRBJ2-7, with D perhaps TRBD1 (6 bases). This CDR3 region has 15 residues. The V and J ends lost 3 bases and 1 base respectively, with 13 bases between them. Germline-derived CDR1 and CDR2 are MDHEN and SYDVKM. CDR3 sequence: CASSFRDRISYEQYS. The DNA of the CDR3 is TGTGCCAGCAGTTTTCGAGACAGGATTTCCTACGAGCAGTACTCC.

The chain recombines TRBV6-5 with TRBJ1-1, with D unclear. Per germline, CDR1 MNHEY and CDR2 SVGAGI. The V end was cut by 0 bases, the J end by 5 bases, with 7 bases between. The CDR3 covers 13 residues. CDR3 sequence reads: CASSYSVETEAFF. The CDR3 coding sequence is TGTGCCAGCAGTTACTCGGTGGAAACTGAAGCTTTCTTT.